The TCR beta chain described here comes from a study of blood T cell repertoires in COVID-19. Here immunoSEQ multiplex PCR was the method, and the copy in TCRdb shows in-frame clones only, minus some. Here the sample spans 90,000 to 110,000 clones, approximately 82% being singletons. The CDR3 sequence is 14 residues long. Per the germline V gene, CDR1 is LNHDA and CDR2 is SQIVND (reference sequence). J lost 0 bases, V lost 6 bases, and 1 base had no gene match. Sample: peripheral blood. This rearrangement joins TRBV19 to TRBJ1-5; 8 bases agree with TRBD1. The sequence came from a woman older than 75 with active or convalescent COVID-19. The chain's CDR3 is CASRGQASNQPQHF. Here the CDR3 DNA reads TGTGCCAGTAGGGGACAGGCTAGCAATCAGCCCCAGCATTTT. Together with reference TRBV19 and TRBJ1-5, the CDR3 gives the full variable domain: DGGITQSPKYLFRKEGQNVTLSCEQNLNHDAMYWYRQDPGQGLRLIYYSQIVNDFQKGDIAEGYSVSREKKESFPLTVTSAQKNPTAFYLCASRGQASNQPQHFGDGTRLSIL.